This is a list of T cell receptor beta chains from one sample in a study of blood T cell repertoires in COVID-19. Using immunoSEQ multiplex PCR, the repertoire was profiled, and TCRdb retains in-frame clones only, with some absent. The sample has about 64,000 clones, 82% seen once. Input material: peripheral blood. Receptor source: a human donor in a cohort sampled during active COVID-19. The CDR3 runs from the conserved cysteine through the conserved F or W.

TRBJ2-3 | TRBV4-1 | CASSQDTPGAGVTDTQYF
TRBJ2-3 | TRBV6-1 | CASSERPSGGGNTDTQYF
TRBJ2-2 | TRBV19 | CASSMEGQRLGTGELFF
TRBJ1-3 | TRBV21-1 | CASSNDRGSGNTIYF
TRBJ1-5 | TRBV7-2 | CASSLGAFGQPQHF
TRBJ2-5 | TRBV9 | CASSPHRPGLAGGETQYF
TRBJ1-5 | TRBV1 | CTSDALQGIGQPQHF
TRBJ1-4 | TRBV18 | CASSLTPTGEKLFF
TRBJ1-6 | TRBV7-8 | CASSRRDRGDSPLHF
TRBJ2-5 | TRBV11-2 | CASSSLQETQYF
TRBJ2-5 | TRBV5-4 | CASSSTLQETQYF
TRBJ2-6 | TRBV5-1 | CASMIYRGSPGANVLTF
TRBJ1-1 | TRBV3-1/TRBV3-2 | CASSQDRVVAFF
TRBJ2-2 | TRBV6-1 | CASSDESRGGELFF
TRBJ2-3 | TRBV19 | CASSPGQLTDTQYF
TRBJ2-5 | TRBV15 | CATSSRTGVETQYF
TRBJ2-3 | TRBV7-2 | CASSLPRSTDTQYF
TRBJ2-2 | TRBV28 | CASSRDYNTGELFF
TRBJ1-1 | TRBV9 | CASDSTNTEAFF
TRBJ1-1 | TRBV7-9 | CASSWNRTEAPMNTEAFF
TRBJ1-2 | TRBV28 | CASSAPGRAYGYTF
TRBJ1-4 | TRBV10-3 | CAISESGSSHEKLFF
TRBJ2-3 | TRBV5-5 | CASSLEQVLTQYF
TRBJ1-1 | TRBV9 | CASSVLTVGTEAFF
TRBJ2-2 | TRBV28 | CASKPGHNTGELFF
TRBJ1-5 | TRBV7-5 | CVRMEFTESNQPQHF
TRBJ2-5 | TRBV4-2 | CASSPVGGLQETQYF
TRBJ2-5 | TRBV7-2 | CASSPGLSGQGETQYF
TRBJ2-7 | TRBV29-1 | CSVEGTGLYEQYF
TRBJ2-1 | TRBV11-3 | CASSYGTSDDNEQFF
TRBJ1-1 | TRBV5-1 | CASSLGARERTEAFF
TRBJ2-2 | TRBV3-1/TRBV3-2 | CASSQVTTHTGELFF
TRBJ1-2 | TRBV19 | CASGYGYTF